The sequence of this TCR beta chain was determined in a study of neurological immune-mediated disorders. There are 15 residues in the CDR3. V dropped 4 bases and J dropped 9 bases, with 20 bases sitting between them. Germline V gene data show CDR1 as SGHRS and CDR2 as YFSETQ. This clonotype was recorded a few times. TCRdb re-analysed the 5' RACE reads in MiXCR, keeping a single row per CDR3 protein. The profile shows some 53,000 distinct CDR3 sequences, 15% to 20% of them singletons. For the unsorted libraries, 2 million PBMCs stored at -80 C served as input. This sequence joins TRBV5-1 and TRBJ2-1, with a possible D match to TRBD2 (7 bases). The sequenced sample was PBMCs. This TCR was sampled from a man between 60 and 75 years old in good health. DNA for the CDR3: TGCGCCAGCAGCATAGGGGGGGGGATATCGGTTGAGCAGTTCTTC. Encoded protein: CASSIGGGISVEQFF.